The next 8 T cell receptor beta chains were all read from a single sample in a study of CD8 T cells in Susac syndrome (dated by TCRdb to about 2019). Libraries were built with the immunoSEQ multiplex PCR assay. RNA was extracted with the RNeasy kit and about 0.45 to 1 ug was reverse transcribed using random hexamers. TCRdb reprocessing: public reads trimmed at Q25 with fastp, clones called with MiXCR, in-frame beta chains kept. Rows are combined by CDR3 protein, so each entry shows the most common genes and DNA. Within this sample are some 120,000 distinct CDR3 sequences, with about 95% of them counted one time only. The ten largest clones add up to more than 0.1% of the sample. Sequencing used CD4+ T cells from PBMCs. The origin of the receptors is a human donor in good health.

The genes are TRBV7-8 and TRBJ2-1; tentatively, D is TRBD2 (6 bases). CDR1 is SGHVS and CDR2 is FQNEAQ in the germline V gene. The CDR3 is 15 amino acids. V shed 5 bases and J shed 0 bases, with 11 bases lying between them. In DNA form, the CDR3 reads TGTGCCAGCAGCACCCACGGGAGCTCCTACAATGAGCAGTTCTTC. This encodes CASSTHGSSYNEQFF.

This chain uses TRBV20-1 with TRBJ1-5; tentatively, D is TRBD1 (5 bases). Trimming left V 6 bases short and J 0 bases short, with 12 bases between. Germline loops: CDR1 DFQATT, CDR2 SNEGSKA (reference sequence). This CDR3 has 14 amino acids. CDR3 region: CSAPGHNSNQPQHF. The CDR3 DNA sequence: TGCAGTGCCCCCGGACACAATAGCAATCAGCCCCAGCATTTT.

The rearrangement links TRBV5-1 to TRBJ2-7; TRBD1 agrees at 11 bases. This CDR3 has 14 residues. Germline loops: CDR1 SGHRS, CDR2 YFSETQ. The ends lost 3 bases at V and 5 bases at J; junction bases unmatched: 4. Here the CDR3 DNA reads TGCGCCAGCAGCTGGAGGACAGGGGGCGACGAGCAGTACTTC. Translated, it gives CASSWRTGGDEQYF.

The CDR3: CASSEDGSGGELFF. CDR3 nucleotide sequence: TGTGCCAGCAGTGAGGACGGCTCCGGGGGGGAGCTGTTTTTT. V is TRBV28 and J is TRBJ2-2; D is ambiguous. Trimming removed 5 bases from V and 8 bases from J, with 15 bases in between. The germline CDR1 and CDR2 sequences are MDHEN and SYDVKM. The CDR3 runs 14 residues.

The CDR3 region has the DNA TGCGCCAGCAGCCAGGACAGGGCCCTCCTTGGCTACGAGCAGTACTTC. This encodes CASSQDRALLGYEQYF. The chain joins TRBV4-1 to TRBJ2-7; TRBD1 matches 8 bases. V shed 3 bases, J shed 3 bases, and the junction held 10 bases outside the gene matches. Germline-derived CDR1 and CDR2 are MGHRA and YSYEKL. The CDR3 totals 16 residues.

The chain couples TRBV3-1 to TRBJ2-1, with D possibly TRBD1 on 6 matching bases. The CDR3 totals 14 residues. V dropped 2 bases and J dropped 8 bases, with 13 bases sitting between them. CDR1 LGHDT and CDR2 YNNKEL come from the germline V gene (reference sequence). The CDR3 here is CASSQQITGYEQFF. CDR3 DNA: TGTGCCAGCAGCCAACAAATTACAGGGTATGAGCAGTTCTTC.

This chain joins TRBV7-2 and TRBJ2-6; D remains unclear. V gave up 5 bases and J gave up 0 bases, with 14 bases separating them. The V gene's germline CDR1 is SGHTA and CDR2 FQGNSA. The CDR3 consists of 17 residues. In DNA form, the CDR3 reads TGTGCCAGCAGCCTAACTTATCTGAGCTCTGGGGCCAACGTCCTGACTTTC. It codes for CASSLTYLSSGANVLTF.

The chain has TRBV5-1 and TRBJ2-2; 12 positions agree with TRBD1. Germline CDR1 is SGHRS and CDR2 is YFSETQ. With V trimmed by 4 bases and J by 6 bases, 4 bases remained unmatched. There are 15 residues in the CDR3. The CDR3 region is CASSPRDRGPGELFF. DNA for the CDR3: TGCGCCAGCAGCCCCCGGGACAGGGGGCCCGGGGAGCTGTTTTTT.